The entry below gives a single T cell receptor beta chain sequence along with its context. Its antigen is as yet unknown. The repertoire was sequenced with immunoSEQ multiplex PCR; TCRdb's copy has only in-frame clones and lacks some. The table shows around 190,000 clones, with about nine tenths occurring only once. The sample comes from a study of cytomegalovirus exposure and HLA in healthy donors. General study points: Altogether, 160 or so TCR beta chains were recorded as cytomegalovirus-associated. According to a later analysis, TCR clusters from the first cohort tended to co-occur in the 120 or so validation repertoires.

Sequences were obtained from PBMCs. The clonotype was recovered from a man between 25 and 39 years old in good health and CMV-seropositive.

CDR3 region: CASSQDRDSTEAFF. DNA for the CDR3: TGCGCCAGCAGCCAAGATCGGGATAGCACTGAAGCTTTCTTT. The J gene is TRBJ1-1, the V gene TRBV4-3; D ambiguous. V dropped 0 bases and J dropped 4 bases, with 9 bases sitting between them. Germline V gene data show CDR1 as LGHNA and CDR2 as YSLEER. This CDR3 has 14 residues.